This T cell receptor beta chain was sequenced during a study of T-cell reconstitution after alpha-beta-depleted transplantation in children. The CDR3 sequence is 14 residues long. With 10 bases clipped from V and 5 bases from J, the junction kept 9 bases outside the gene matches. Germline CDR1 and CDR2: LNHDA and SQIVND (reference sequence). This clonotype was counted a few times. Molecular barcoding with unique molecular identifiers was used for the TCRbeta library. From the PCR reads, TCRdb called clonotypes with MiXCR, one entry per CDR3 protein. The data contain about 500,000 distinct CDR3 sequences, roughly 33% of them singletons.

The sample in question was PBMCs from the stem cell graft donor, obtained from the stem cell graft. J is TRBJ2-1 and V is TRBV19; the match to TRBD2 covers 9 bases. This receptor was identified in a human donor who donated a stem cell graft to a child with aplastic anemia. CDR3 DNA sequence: TGTGCCACCGCGACTAGCGGTACCCACAATGAGCAGTTCTTC. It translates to CATATSGTHNEQFF.